This section outlines one TCR beta chain sequence together with its context. This entry is derived from a study of PD-1 blockade in mismatch repair-deficient tumors. Study-wide context: Patients had about a dozen mismatch repair-deficient cancer types, all previously treated and progressing.

TCRs were sequenced from a few patients responding to pembrolizumab. Method: immunoSEQ multiplex PCR; TCRdb's copy keeps in-frame clones and lacks some. Here the sample spans some 120,000 clones, about 74% being singletons. This sample comprised peripheral blood, obtained approximately 14 months after starting pembrolizumab. This TCR came from an adult with mismatch repair-deficient cancer.

This CDR3 reads CASSLETADYEQYF. The CDR3 DNA is TGCGCCAGCAGCTTGGAGACAGCAGATTACGAGCAGTACTTC. V and J are TRBV5-1 and TRBJ2-7, with TRBD1 as a possible D gene (5 bases). Looked up from germline, CDR1 is SGHRS and CDR2 is YFSETQ. The CDR3 sequence is 14 residues long. The V end lost 0 bases, the J end lost 4 bases, and 11 bases lay between the germline ends.